Listed below are T cell receptor beta chains from one sample, sequenced in a study of blood T cell repertoires in COVID-19. Libraries were prepared by immunoSEQ multiplex PCR; TCRdb keeps only in-frame clonotypes and omits some of them. The sample yields about 60,000 clones, around 86% seen once. Sample: peripheral blood. Receptor source: a man between 40 and 49 years old with acute or convalescent COVID-19. CDR3s include the opening cysteine and the closing phenylalanine or tryptophan. A D gene is named only where the DNA matches it firmly. Where a row states a size, it is once, few, many or the class of an expanded clone; other rows omit it.

clone size: -; D gene: -; V gene: TRBV6-5; CDR3 protein: CASKFVAGADQPQHF
clone size: -; D gene: -; V gene: TRBV5-1; CDR3 protein: CASSLGVAGSYEQYF
clone size: -; D gene: -; V gene: TRBV4-2; CDR3 protein: CASSQDSRQTEAFF
clone size: -; D gene: -; V gene: TRBV5-5; CDR3 protein: CASSLGPGTQYF
clone size: -; D gene: -; V gene: TRBV4-2; CDR3 protein: CASSRDLDSGNTIYF
clone size: -; D gene: -; V gene: TRBV7-2; CDR3 protein: CASSLGLVNYGYTF
clone size: -; D gene: -; V gene: TRBV24-1; CDR3 protein: CATSDLLGRAFF
clone size: -; D gene: -; V gene: TRBV5-1; CDR3 protein: CASSLQESTDTQYF
clone size: -; D gene: -; V gene: TRBV5-4; CDR3 protein: CASSLDRASGNTIYF
clone size: once; D gene: TRBD1; V gene: TRBV4-2; CDR3 protein: CASSLDRGSYNEQFF
clone size: -; D gene: TRBD2; V gene: TRBV10-1; CDR3 protein: CASSVGASGLAYEQYF
clone size: -; D gene: -; V gene: TRBV5-8; CDR3 protein: CASSFGGATNEKLFF
clone size: -; D gene: -; V gene: TRBV15; CDR3 protein: CATSYNRGGSYEQYF
clone size: -; D gene: TRBD1; V gene: TRBV5-1; CDR3 protein: CASSLVTGGTETQYF
clone size: -; D gene: -; V gene: TRBV30; CDR3 protein: CAWVGGKNSYNSPLHF
clone size: few; D gene: -; V gene: TRBV11-2; CDR3 protein: CASSLPSYTIYF
clone size: -; D gene: -; V gene: TRBV4-1; CDR3 protein: CASSYQAGSTGNTIYF
clone size: -; D gene: TRBD2; V gene: TRBV9; CDR3 protein: CASSAHTSGETQYF
clone size: few; D gene: -; V gene: TRBV5-1; CDR3 protein: CASSPAGGETQYF
clone size: -; D gene: TRBD1; V gene: TRBV19; CDR3 protein: CASSIGGTAQINYGYTF
clone size: -; D gene: TRBD2; V gene: TRBV6-5; CDR3 protein: CASRGLAGFGELFF
clone size: once; D gene: TRBD1; V gene: TRBV18; CDR3 protein: CASSGLQGASGYTF
clone size: -; D gene: -; V gene: TRBV5-1; CDR3 protein: CASSFIAEQETQYF
clone size: -; D gene: -; V gene: TRBV7-8; CDR3 protein: CASSLGQRTGELFF
clone size: -; D gene: TRBD2; V gene: TRBV7-9; CDR3 protein: CASSASGTTSSTDTQYF
clone size: once; D gene: -; V gene: TRBV29-1; CDR3 protein: CSVAMGGALEAFF
clone size: -; D gene: -; V gene: TRBV6-5; CDR3 protein: CASSYSEGDEQYF
clone size: -; D gene: -; V gene: TRBV4-1; CDR3 protein: CASSQEGRLQNTEAFF
clone size: -; D gene: -; V gene: TRBV14; CDR3 protein: CASSRTREANYGYTF
clone size: -; D gene: -; V gene: TRBV24-1; CDR3 protein: CATRGEAGELFF
clone size: -; D gene: -; V gene: TRBV27; CDR3 protein: CASSSSLSPGGLGYTF
clone size: -; D gene: TRBD2; V gene: TRBV5-1; CDR3 protein: CASSGTSGGFTDTQYF
clone size: -; D gene: -; V gene: TRBV30; CDR3 protein: CAWTPGGANYGYTF
clone size: -; D gene: -; V gene: TRBV5-6; CDR3 protein: CASIKKTGGQEKLFF
clone size: -; D gene: -; V gene: TRBV9; CDR3 protein: CASGSGDDTEAFF
clone size: -; D gene: -; V gene: TRBV5-1; CDR3 protein: CASSSQGLYNEQFF
clone size: -; D gene: TRBD2; V gene: TRBV5-1; CDR3 protein: CASSPGLGVETQYF
clone size: -; D gene: TRBD1; V gene: TRBV5-4; CDR3 protein: CASSGDRGQNEKLFF
clone size: -; D gene: TRBD1; V gene: TRBV24-1; CDR3 protein: CATFISDREAFF
clone size: -; D gene: TRBD1; V gene: TRBV28; CDR3 protein: CASSQDREYGEKLFF
clone size: -; D gene: -; V gene: TRBV19; CDR3 protein: CASRDRGNEKLFF
clone size: -; D gene: -; V gene: TRBV7-6; CDR3 protein: CASSLVEQGPNGYTF
clone size: once; D gene: TRBD1; V gene: TRBV6-5; CDR3 protein: CASSYNRGRNSPLHF
clone size: -; D gene: -; V gene: TRBV5-1; CDR3 protein: CAIKDRTNQPQHF
clone size: -; D gene: TRBD2; V gene: TRBV6-4; CDR3 protein: CASSATSGGEAETQYF
clone size: -; D gene: -; V gene: TRBV6-1; CDR3 protein: CASSDTSWVQETQYF
clone size: -; D gene: TRBD1; V gene: TRBV29-1; CDR3 protein: CSADRAINYGYTF
clone size: -; D gene: -; V gene: TRBV5-1; CDR3 protein: CASSPTGKPTDTQYF
clone size: -; D gene: TRBD1; V gene: TRBV4-1; CDR3 protein: CASSQGLRGKYGYTF
clone size: -; D gene: TRBD1; V gene: TRBV7-9; CDR3 protein: CASSLDRGHTEAFF
clone size: -; D gene: TRBD1; V gene: TRBV6-2/TRBV6-3; CDR3 protein: CASRPTGGSLKTQYF
clone size: once; D gene: TRBD1; V gene: TRBV24-1; CDR3 protein: CATSELDRNYGYTF
clone size: -; D gene: TRBD2; V gene: TRBV24-1; CDR3 protein: CAAGRGGKETQYF
clone size: few; D gene: -; V gene: TRBV3-1/TRBV3-2; CDR3 protein: CASSHRGSRRYSPLHF
clone size: once; D gene: -; V gene: TRBV12-5; CDR3 protein: CASGPGTAPSTDTQYF
clone size: -; D gene: -; V gene: TRBV24-1; CDR3 protein: CAVQDSYNEQFF
clone size: -; D gene: TRBD1; V gene: TRBV25-1; CDR3 protein: CASSGGQRNTEAFF
clone size: -; D gene: TRBD2; V gene: TRBV24-1; CDR3 protein: CATSSRTSGETQYF
clone size: -; D gene: -; V gene: TRBV5-6; CDR3 protein: CASSFTGSQPQHF